The T cell receptor (beta chain) described here comes from a study of control samples from healthy donors and cancer patients. V dropped 4 bases and J dropped 2; count of bases not matched to a gene: 3. CDR1 is SGHRS and CDR2 is YFSETQ in the germline V gene. CDR3 length equals 14 residues. The protocol was immunoSEQ multiplex PCR, while the TCRdb copy is restricted to in-frame clones and leaves out a portion. The sample includes tens of thousands of clones, around 82% of them seen just once. Details on this clone: The same CDR3 also results from other DNA sequences found in this sample.

This TCR came from an older woman in good health. Source material: blood. This chain joins TRBV5-1 and TRBJ2-7, with 10 bases fitting TRBD1. This CDR3 reads CASSPGQGAYEQYF. CDR3 nucleotide sequence: TGCGCCAGCAGCCCAGGACAGGGGGCCTACGAGCAGTACTTC.